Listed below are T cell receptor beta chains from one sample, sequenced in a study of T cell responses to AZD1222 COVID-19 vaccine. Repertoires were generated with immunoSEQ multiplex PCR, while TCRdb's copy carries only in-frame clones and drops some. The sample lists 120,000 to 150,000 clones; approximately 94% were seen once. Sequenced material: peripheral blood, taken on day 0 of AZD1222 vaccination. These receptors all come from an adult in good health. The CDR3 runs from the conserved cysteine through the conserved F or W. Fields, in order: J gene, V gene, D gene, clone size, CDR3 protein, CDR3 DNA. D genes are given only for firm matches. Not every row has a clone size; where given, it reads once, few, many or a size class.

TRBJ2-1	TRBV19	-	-	CASSMAGRAPSYNEQFF	TGTGCCAGTAGTATGGCGGGTCGAGCCCCAAGTTACAATGAGCAGTTCTTC
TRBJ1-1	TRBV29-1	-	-	CSVVSGVNTEAFF	TGCAGCGTTGTTAGTGGGGTCAACACTGAAGCTTTCTTT
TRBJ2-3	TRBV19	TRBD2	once	CASNGGGARSTQYF	TGTGCCAGTAATGGCGGGGGGGCTCGTAGTACGCAGTATTTT
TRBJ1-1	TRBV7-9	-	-	CASSPPWTPANTEAFF	TGTGCCAGCAGTCCACCATGGACCCCGGCGAACACTGAAGCTTTCTTT
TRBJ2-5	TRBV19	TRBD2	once	CASTPGGTQETQYF	TGTGCCAGCACCCCGGGGGGGACCCAAGAGACCCAGTACTTC
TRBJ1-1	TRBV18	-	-	CASSPTARVEVFF	TGTGCCAGCTCACCTACAGCCAGGGTAGAGGTTTTCTTT
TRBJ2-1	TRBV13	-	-	CASGTANNEQFF	TGTGCCAGCGGGACGGCTAACAATGAGCAGTTCTTC
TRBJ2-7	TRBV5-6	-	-	CASSSFSYEQYF	TGTGCCAGCAGCTCCTTCTCCTACGAGCAGTACTTC
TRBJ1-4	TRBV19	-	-	CASRETQGRKLFF	TGTGCCAGTAGAGAGACTCAGGGGAGAAAACTGTTTTTT
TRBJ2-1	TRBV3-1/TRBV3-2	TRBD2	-	CASSPVEAGEQFF	TGTGCCAGCAGCCCGGTCGAAGCGGGGGAGCAGTTCTTC
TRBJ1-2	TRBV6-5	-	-	CASSYSFTGPYGYTF	TGTGCCAGCAGTTACTCCTTCACAGGGCCCTATGGCTACACCTTC
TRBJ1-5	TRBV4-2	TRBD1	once	CASSLGQEGNQPQHF	TGTGCCAGCAGCCTGGGACAGGAGGGTAATCAGCCCCAGCATTTT
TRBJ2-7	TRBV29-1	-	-	CSALSQFGYEQYF	TGCAGCGCACTCTCCCAGTTTGGCTACGAGCAGTACTTC
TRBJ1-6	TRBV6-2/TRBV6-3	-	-	CASSYLRGREYNSPLHF	TGTGCCAGCAGTTACCTGAGGGGCCGCGAGTATAATTCACCCCTCCACTTT
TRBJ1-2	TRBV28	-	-	CASSPGGGVSHYGYTF	TGTGCCAGCAGTCCCGGGGGGGGCGTCTCCCACTATGGCTACACCTTC
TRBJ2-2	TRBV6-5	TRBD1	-	CASSYSTGAIPGELFF	TGTGCCAGCAGTTACTCGACAGGGGCGATACCTGGGGAGCTGTTTTTT
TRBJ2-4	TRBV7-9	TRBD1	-	CASTLSGQGQYF	TGTGCCAGCACCCTGTCGGGACAGGGTCAGTACTTC
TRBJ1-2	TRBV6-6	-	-	CASSSYGDYGYTF	TGTGCCAGCAGTTCCTACGGGGACTATGGCTACACCTTC
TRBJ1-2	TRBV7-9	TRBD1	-	CASSTGQGAVGYTF	TGTGCCAGCAGCACCGGACAGGGGGCGGTTGGCTACACCTTC
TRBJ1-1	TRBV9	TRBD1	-	CASSVDGSTGAESEAFF	TGTGCCAGCAGCGTAGATGGGTCGACAGGGGCGGAATCTGAAGCTTTCTTT
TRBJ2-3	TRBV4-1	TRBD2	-	CASNQVARGSVADTQYF	TGCGCCAGCAACCAGGTTGCCCGCGGGAGTGTAGCAGATACGCAGTATTTT
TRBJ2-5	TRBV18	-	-	CASSLKETQYF	TGTGCCAGCTCATTAAAAGAGACCCAGTACTTC
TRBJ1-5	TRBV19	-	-	CASSSLRGTVDQPQHF	TGTGCCAGTAGTAGTTTGAGAGGAACGGTGGATCAGCCCCAGCATTTT
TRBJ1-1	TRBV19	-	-	CASSMAVRVGTEAFF	TGTGCCAGTAGTATGGCGGTCAGGGTTGGCACTGAAGCTTTCTTT
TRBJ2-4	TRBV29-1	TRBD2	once	CSVSHLAGNAKNIQYF	TGCAGCGTTAGTCACCTAGCGGGAAATGCCAAAAACATTCAGTACTTC
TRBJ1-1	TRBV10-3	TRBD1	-	CAISDRGPSVGTEAFF	TGTGCCATCTCGGACAGGGGGCCTTCGGTGGGCACTGAAGCTTTCTTT
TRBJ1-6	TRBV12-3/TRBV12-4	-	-	CASSLKGVLHF	TGTGCCAGCAGTTTAAAGGGGGTTTTGCACTTT
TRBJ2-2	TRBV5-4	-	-	CATGSDTGELFF	TGTGCCACGGGGTCGGACACCGGGGAGCTGTTTTTT
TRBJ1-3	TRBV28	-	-	CASGLALLNTIYF	TGTGCCAGCGGGCTAGCCTTGTTAAACACCATATATTTT
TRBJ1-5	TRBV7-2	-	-	CASSLTGEQPQHF	TGTGCCAGCAGCCTAACGGGGGAGCAGCCCCAGCATTTT
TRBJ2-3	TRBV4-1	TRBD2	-	CASSHLAGGTDTQYF	TGCGCCAGCAGCCATCTAGCGGGAGGCACAGATACGCAGTATTTT
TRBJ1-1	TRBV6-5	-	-	CASSPLEGRGTEAFF	TGTGCCAGCAGTCCTTTGGAGGGGAGAGGCACTGAAGCTTTCTTT
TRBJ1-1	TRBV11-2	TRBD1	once	CASSSRQGMNTEAFF	TGTGCCAGCAGCTCCCGACAGGGAATGAACACTGAAGCTTTCTTT
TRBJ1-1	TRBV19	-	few	CASSVQGSNTEAFF	TGTGCCAGTAGTGTACAGGGATCGAACACTGAAGCTTTCTTT
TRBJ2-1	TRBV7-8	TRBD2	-	CASSRLAGVNEQFF	TGTGCCAGCAGTCGACTAGCGGGAGTGAATGAGCAGTTCTTC
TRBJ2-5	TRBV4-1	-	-	CASSQDRDSSQETQYF	TGCGCCAGCAGCCAAGATCGCGACAGTTCCCAAGAGACCCAGTACTTC
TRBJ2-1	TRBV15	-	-	CATSRGWGPSSYNEQFF	TGTGCCACCAGCAGGGGGTGGGGGCCGAGCTCCTACAATGAGCAGTTCTTC
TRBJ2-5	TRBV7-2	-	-	CASSYQASQETQYF	TGTGCCAGCAGCTACCAGGCTTCACAAGAGACCCAGTACTTC
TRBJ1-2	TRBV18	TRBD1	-	CASSPLHRGIQDYGYTF	TGTGCCAGCTCACCGCTTCACAGGGGGATTCAGGACTATGGCTACACCTTC
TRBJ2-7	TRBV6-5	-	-	CASSQGSGYEQYF	TGTGCCAGCAGCCAGGGGTCTGGGTACGAGCAGTACTTC
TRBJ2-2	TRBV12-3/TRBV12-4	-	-	CASSFRGTGELFF	TGTGCCAGCAGTTTTAGGGGCACCGGGGAGCTGTTTTTT
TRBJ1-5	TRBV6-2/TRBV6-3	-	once	CASSYPGRGSFNQPQHF	TGTGCCAGCAGTTACCCCGGGCGAGGGTCGTTCAATCAGCCCCAGCATTTT
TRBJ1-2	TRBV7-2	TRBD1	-	CASSGRQGAQFPYGYTF	TGTGCCAGCAGCGGCCGACAGGGGGCTCAATTCCCCTATGGCTACACCTTC